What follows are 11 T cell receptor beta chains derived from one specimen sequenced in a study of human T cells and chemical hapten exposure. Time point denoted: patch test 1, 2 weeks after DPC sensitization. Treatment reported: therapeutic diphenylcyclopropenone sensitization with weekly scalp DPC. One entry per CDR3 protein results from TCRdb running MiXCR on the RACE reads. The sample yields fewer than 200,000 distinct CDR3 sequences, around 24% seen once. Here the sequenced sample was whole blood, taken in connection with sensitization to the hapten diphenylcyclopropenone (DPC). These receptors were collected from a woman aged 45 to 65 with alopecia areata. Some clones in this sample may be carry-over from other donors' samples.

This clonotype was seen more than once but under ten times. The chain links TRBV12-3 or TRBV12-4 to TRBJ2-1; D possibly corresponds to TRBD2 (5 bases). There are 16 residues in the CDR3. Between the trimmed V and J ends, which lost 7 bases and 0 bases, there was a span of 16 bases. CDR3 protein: CASTREGSTSYNEQFF. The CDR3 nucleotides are TGTGCCAGCACCCGGGAAGGGTCTACCTCCTACAATGAGCAGTTCTTC.

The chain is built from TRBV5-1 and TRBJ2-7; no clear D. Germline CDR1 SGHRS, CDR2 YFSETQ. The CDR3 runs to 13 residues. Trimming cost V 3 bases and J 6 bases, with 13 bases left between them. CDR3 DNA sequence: TGCGCCAGCAGCTCGCAAGCGCGCGTCGAGCAGTACTTC. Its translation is CASSSQARVEQYF.

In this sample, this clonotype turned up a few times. This CDR3 is CASSPPPGQGAYGYTF. CDR3 DNA: TGTGCCAGCTCACCACCGCCGGGACAGGGTGCCTATGGCTACACCTTC. V usage is TRBV18 and J usage is TRBJ1-2; 9 bases map to TRBD1. V lost 0 bases, J lost 4 bases, and 6 bases stayed unmatched. The CDR3 runs 16 residues. The germline gives CDR1 KGHSH, CDR2 LQKENI.

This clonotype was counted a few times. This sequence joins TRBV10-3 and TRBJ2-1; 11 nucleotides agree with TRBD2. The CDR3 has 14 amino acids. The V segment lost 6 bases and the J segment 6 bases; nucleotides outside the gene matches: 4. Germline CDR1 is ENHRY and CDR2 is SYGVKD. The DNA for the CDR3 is TGTGCCATCAGAATCACTAGCGGGAGCAATGAGCAGTTCTTC. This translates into CAIRITSGSNEQFF.

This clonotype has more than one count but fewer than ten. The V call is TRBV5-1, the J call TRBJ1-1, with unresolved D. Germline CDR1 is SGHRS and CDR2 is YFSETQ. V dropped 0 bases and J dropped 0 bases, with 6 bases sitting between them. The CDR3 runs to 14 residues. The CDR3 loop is CASSLGDLNTEAFF. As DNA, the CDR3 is TGCGCCAGCAGCTTGGGCGATTTGAACACTGAAGCTTTCTTT. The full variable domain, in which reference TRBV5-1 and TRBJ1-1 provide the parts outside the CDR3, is KAGVTQTPRYLIKTRGQQVTLSCSPISGHRSVSWYQQTPGQGLQFLFEYFSETQRNKGNFPGRFSGRQFSNSRSEMNVSTLELGDSALYLCASSLGDLNTEAFFGQGTRLTVV.

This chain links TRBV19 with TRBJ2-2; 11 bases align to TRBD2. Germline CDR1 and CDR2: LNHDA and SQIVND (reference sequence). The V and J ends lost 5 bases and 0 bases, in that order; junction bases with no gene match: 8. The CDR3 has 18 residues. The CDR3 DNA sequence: TGTGCCAGTAGTGGAGGGACTAGCGGAACCCCGAACACCGGGGAGCTGTTTTTT. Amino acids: CASSGGTSGTPNTGELFF.

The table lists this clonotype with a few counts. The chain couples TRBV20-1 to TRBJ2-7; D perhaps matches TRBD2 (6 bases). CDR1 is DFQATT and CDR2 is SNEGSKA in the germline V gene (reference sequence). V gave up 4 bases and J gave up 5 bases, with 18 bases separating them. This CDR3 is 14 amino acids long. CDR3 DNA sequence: TGCAGTGCTACCCCGCCCGCGGGAATCGACGAGCAGTACTTC. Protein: CSATPPAGIDEQYF.

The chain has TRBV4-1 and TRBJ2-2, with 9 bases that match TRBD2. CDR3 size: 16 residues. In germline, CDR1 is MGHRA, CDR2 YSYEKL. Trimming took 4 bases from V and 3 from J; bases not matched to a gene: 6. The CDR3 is CASSPRLAAYTGELFF. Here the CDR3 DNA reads TGCGCCAGCAGCCCCCGACTAGCGGCCTACACCGGGGAGCTGTTTTTT.

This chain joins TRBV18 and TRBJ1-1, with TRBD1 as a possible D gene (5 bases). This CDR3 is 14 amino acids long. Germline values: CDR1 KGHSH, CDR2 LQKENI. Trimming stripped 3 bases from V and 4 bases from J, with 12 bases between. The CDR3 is CASSPGGFGTEAFF. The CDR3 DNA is TGTGCCAGCTCACCCGGGGGATTCGGCACTGAAGCTTTCTTT.

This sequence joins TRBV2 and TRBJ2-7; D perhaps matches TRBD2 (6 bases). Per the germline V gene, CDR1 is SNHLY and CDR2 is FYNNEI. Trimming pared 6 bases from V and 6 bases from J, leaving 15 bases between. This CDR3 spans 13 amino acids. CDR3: CASSGSPQAEQYF. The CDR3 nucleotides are TGTGCCAGCAGCGGGAGTCCCCAGGCCGAGCAGTACTTC.

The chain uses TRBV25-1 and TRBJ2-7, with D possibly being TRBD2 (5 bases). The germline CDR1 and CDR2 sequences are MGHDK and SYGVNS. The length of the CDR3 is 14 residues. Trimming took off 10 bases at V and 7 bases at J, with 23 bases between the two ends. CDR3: CAKFGFRDLYEQYF. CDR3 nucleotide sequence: TGTGCCAAGTTCGGTTTTCGGGATTTATATGAGCAGTACTTC.